Listed below are T cell receptor beta chains from one sample, sequenced in a study of PD-1 blockade in classical Hodgkin lymphoma. The method was immunoSEQ multiplex PCR; TCRdb's version includes in-frame clones alone and lacks a portion of them. The table includes 15,000 to 20,000 clones, about 77% detected once. This specimen consisted of peripheral blood mononuclear cells (PBMCs), obtained before the fourth cycle of nivolumab. These receptors came from a human donor with classical Hodgkin lymphoma. The conserved cysteine and the conserved F or W are not part of the CDR3 here.

v_gene	CDR3aa
TRBV6-5	AAGNNNEQF
TRBV28	ASRRGLTGELF
TRBV7-9	ASSRTGSTDTQY
TRBV6-5	ASSRNTGNYGYT
TRBV15	ATSREAGWGNGNTEAF
TRBV6-5	ASKRDRGGTYEQY
TRBV7-2	ASSLVGNREGSQH
TRBV19	ASSPRAGTGSRQPQH
TRBV7-9	ASSSTGTGGFPDEQF
TRBV10-3	AISDPGQGANSYEQY
TRBV14	ASSQDTYGYT
TRBV11-2	ASSPQGLWGRKHEGYT
TRBV10-3	AISGADAGVNVLT
TRBV6-1	ASRGTGSFGLF